The present TCR beta chain was sequenced within a study of blood T cells in healthy people across ages. CDR3 length: 13 residues. Trimming at V came to 3 bases and at J to 5 bases, leaving 1 base not matched to a gene. Germline V CDR1 and CDR2: MGHRA, YSYEKL. PBMCs numbering at least 6.5 million were isolated per sample. Ten or more counts support this clonotype. Its antigen is not identified. A J-beta primer mix and a sample-barcoded 5' primer were used in a second PCR of roughly 6 to 12 cycles. All cDNA molecules were each tagged by a template-switch adaptor with 12 random nucleotides. One entry per CDR3 protein results from TCRdb running MiXCR on the 5' RACE reads. The table records around 580,000 distinct CDR3 sequences, more than 45% of them present only once. Whole-study findings and limits: Roughly linear age-related decline in beta diversity appeared, significant by age around 36. As naive T cell percentage varied, TCR beta diversity correlated strongly with it.

This receptor was identified in an elderly man in good health. The sequenced material came from blood. The rearrangement joins TRBV4-1 to TRBJ1-2; TRBD1 matches at 9 bases. The CDR3 DNA reads as TGCGCCAGCAGCCAGGGACAGGGATATGGCTACACCTTC. Translation: CASSQGQGYGYTF.